This T cell receptor (beta chain) was identified in a study of T cells after yellow fever vaccination. The CDR3 is made up of 15 amino acids. Trimming shortened V by 0 bases and J by 5 bases, and 13 bases separated the two germline ends. CDR1 is LGHDT, CDR2 YNNKEL, per germline (reference sequence). In its sample, this clonotype was seen many times. MiXCR, run by TCRdb on the 5' RACE reads, gives a single entry per CDR3 protein. The data hold fewer than 85,000 distinct CDR3 sequences, with over 7.5% observed a single time. The sample was CD8+ T cells sorted from PBMCs, taken on the day of the yellow fever booster vaccination. The chain carries TRBV3-1 and TRBJ2-5; unclear D gene. The sequence was obtained from a man aged 25-45 years who received the YFV17D yellow fever vaccine. Here the CDR3 reads CASSQDVGSGETQYF. The CDR3 nucleotides are TGTGCCAGCAGCCAAGATGTGGGGTCCGGGGAGACCCAGTACTTC.